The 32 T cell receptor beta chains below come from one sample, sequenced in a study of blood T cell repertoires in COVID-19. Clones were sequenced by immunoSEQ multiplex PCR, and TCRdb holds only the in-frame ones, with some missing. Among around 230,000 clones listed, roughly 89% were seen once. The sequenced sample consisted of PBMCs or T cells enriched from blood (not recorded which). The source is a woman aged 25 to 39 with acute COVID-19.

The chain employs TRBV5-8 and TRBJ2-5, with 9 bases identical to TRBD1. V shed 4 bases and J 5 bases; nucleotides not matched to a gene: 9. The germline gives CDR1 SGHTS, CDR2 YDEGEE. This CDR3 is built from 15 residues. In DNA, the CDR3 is TGTGCCAGCAGCGTGGGACAGGGTGAGGCTGAGACCCAGTACTTC. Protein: CASSVGQGEAETQYF.

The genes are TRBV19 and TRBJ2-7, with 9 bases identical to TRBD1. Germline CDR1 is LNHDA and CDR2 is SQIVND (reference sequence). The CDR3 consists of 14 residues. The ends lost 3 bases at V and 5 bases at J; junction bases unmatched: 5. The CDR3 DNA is TGTGCCAGTAGTATCGGGACAGGGAAACACGAGCAGTACTTC. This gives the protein CASSIGTGKHEQYF. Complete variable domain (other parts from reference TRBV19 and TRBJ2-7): DGGITQSPKYLFRKEGQNVTLSCEQNLNHDAMYWYRQDPGQGLRLIYYSQIVNDFQKGDIAEGYSVSREKKESFPLTVTSAQKNPTAFYLCASSIGTGKHEQYFGPGTRLTVT.

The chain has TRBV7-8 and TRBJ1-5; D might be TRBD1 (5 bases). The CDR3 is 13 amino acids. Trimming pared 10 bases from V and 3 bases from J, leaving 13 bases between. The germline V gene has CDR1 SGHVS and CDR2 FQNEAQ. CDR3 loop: CATQTENNQPQHF. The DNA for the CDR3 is TGTGCCACTCAGACAGAGAACAATCAGCCCCAGCATTTT.

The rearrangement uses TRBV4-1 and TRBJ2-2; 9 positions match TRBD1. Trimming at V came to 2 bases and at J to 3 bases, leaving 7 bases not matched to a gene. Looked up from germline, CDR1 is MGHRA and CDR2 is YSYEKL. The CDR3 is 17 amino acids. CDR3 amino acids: CASSQLGQGSDTGELFF. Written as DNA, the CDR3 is TGCGCCAGCAGCCAACTTGGACAGGGGTCGGACACCGGGGAGCTGTTTTTT.

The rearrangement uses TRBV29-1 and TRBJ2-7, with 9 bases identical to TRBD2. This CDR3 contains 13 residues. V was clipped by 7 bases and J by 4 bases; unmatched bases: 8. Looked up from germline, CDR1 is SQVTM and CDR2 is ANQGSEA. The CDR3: CSALRGGGYEQYF. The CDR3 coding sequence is TGCAGCGCTCTACGCGGGGGGGGTTACGAGCAGTACTTC.

CDR3 protein: CASSQGSGAPYNEQFF. The DNA for the CDR3 is TGTGCCAGCAGCCAAGGAAGCGGAGCTCCCTACAATGAGCAGTTCTTC. The chain links TRBV3-1 (or the pseudogene TRBV3-2) to TRBJ2-1, with D possibly matching TRBD2 (5 bases). This CDR3 contains 16 residues. V dropped 1 base and J dropped 2 bases, with 12 bases sitting between them. Germline loops: CDR1 LGHDT, CDR2 YNNKEL (reference sequence).

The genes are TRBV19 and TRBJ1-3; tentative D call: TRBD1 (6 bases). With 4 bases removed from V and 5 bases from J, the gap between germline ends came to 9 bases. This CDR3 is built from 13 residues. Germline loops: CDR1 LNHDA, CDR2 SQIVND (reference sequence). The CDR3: CASSTQGRNTIYF. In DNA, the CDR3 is TGTGCCAGTAGTACCCAGGGGAGAAACACCATATATTTT.

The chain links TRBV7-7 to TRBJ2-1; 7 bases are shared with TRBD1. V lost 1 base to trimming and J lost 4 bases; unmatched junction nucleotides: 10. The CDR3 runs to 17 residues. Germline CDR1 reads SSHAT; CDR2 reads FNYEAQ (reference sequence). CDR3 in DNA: TGTGCCAGCAGCTTAGGGTTCGGGACAGAGATATACAATGAGCAGTTCTTC. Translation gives CASSLGFGTEIYNEQFF.

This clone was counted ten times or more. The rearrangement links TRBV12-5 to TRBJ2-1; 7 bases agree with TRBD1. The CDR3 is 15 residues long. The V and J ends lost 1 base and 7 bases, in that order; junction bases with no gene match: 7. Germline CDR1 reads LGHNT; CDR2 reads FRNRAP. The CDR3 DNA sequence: TGTGCTAGTGGTTTGGACCGAGACAGGGATAATGAGCAGTTCTTC. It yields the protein CASGLDRDRDNEQFF.

The chain's CDR3 is CAHGGNRETQYF. The DNA for the CDR3 is TGTGCCCACGGGGGGAATCGGGAGACCCAGTACTTC. The V gene is TRBV30, the J gene TRBJ2-5; TRBD2 matches at 7 bases. V shed 8 bases and J 5 bases; nucleotides not matched to a gene: 8. CDR1 GTSNPN and CDR2 SVGIG come from the germline V gene (reference sequence). The CDR3 runs 12 residues.

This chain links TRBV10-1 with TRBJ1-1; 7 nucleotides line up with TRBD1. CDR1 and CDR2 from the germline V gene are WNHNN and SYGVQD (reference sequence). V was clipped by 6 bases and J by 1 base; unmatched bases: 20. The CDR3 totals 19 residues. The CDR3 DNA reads TGCGCCAGCAGCCACCTATCCCTGACAGGGCTATCGGGGAACACTGAAGCTTTCTTT. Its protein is CASSHLSLTGLSGNTEAFF.

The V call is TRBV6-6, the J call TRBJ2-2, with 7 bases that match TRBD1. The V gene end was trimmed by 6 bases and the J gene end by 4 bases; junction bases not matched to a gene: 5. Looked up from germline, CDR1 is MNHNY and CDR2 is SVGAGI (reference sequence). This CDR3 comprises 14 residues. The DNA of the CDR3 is TGTGCCAGCAGGAAGGGACAGTTCACCGGGGAGCTGTTTTTT. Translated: CASRKGQFTGELFF.

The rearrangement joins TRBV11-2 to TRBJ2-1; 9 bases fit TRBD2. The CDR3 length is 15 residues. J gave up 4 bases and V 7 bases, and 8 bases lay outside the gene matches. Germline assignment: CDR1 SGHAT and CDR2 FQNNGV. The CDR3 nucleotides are TGTGCCAGCACCCCATGGCGGGGGGGGTACAATGAGCAGTTCTTC. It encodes CASTPWRGGYNEQFF.

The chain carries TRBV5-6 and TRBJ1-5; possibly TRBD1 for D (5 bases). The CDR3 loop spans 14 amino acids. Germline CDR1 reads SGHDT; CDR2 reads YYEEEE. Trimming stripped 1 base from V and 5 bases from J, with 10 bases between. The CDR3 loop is CASSLRQGDQPQHF. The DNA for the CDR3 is TGTGCCAGCAGCTTGAGACAAGGGGATCAGCCCCAGCATTTT.

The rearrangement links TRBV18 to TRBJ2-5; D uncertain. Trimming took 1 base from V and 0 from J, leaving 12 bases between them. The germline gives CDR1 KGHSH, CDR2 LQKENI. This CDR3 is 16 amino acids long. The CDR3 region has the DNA TGTGCCAGCTCACCACTACGTCGGGTGGACCAAGAGACCCAGTACTTC. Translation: CASSPLRRVDQETQYF.

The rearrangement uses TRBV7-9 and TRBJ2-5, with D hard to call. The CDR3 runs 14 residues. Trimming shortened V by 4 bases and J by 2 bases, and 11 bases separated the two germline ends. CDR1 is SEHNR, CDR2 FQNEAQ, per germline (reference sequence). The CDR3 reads CASSSAGQQETQYF. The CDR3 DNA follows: TGTGCCAGCAGCTCTGCTGGGCAGCAAGAGACCCAGTACTTC. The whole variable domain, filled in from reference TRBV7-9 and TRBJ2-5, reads DTGVSQNPRHKITKRGQNVTFRCDPISEHNRLYWYRQTLGQGPEFLTYFQNEAQLEKSRLLSDRFSAERPKGSFSTLEIQRTEQGDSAMYLCASSSAGQQETQYFGPGTRLLVL.

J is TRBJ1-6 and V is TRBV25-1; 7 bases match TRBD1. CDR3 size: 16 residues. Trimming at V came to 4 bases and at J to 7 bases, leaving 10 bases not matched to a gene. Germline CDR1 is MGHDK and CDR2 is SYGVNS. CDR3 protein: CASSGMGGQLNSPLHF. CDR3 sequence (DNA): TGTGCCAGCAGTGGAATGGGGGGACAGTTGAATTCACCCCTCCACTTT.

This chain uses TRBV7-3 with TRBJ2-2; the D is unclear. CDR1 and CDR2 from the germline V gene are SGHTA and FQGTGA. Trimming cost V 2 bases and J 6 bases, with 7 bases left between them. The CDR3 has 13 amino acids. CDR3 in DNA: TGTGCCAGCAGCTTATCCGGGTCCGGGGAGCTGTTTTTT. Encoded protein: CASSLSGSGELFF.

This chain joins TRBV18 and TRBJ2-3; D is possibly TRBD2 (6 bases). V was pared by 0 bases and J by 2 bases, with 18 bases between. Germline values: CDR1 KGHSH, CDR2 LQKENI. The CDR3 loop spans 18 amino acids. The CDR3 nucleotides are TGTGCCAGCTCACCACCCGTTAAGACGGGGAGGAACACAGATACGCAGTATTTT. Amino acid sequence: CASSPPVKTGRNTDTQYF.

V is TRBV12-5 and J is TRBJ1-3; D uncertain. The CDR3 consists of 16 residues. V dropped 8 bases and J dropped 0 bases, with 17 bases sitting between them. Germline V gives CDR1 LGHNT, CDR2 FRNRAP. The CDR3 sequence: CASTRTTALSGNTIYF. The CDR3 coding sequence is TGTGCTAGTACTAGAACAACAGCGCTCTCTGGAAACACCATATATTTT.

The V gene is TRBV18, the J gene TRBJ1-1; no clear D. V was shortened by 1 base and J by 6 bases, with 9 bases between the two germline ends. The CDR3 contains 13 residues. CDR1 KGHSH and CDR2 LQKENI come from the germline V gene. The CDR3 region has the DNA TGTGCCAGCTCACCACTACCGGTGGCTGAAGCTTTCTTT. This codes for CASSPLPVAEAFF.

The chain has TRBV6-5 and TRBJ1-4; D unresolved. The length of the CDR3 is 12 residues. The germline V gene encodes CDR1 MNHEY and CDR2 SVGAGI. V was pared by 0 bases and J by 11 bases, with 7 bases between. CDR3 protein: CASSYSKEKLFF. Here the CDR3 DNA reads TGTGCCAGCAGTTACTCCAAAGAGAAACTGTTTTTT.

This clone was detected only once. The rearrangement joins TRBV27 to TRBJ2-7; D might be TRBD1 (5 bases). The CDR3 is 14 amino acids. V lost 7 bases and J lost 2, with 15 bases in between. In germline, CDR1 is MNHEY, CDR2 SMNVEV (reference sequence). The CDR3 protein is CASTQTQGPYEQYF. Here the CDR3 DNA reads TGTGCCAGCACTCAGACCCAGGGTCCCTACGAGCAGTACTTC.

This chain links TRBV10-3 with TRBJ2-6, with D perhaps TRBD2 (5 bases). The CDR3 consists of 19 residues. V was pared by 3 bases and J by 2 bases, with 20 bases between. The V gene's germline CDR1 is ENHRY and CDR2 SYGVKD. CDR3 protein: CAISDHPAGSNPGANVLTF. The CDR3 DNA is TGTGCCATCAGTGACCATCCTGCTGGGAGCAATCCTGGGGCCAACGTCCTGACTTTC.

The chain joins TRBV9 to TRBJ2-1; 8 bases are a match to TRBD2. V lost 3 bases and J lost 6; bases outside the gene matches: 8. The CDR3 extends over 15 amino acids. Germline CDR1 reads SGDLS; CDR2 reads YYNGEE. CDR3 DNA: TGTGCCAGCAGCGGAACTAGCGGAAGTCCCAATGAGCAGTTCTTC. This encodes CASSGTSGSPNEQFF.

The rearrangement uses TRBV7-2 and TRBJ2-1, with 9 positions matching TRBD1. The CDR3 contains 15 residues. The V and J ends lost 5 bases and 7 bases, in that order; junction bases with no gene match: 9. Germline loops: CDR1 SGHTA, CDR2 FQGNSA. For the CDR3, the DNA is TGTGCCAGCAGCCAGCCGGGACAGGGACCTAATGAGCAGTTCTTC. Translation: CASSQPGQGPNEQFF.

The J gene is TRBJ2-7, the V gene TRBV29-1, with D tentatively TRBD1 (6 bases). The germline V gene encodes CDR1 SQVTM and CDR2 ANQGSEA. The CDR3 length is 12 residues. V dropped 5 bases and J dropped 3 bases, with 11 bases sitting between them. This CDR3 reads CSVRDTVYEQYF. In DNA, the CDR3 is TGCAGCGTTCGGGACACAGTCTACGAGCAGTACTTC.

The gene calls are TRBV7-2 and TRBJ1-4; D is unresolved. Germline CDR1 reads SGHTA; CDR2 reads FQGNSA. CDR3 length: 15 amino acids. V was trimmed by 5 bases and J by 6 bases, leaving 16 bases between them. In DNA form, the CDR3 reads TGTGCCAGCAGCCGCTCAGGTGGGAGGGATGAAAAACTGTTTTTT. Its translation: CASSRSGGRDEKLFF.

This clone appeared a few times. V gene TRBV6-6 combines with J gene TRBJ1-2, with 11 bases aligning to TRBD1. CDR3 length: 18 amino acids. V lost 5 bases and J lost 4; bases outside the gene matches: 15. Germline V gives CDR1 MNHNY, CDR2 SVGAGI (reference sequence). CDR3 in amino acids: CASSRPWTGGDSLYGYTF. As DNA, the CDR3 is TGTGCCAGCAGTCGACCTTGGACAGGGGGCGATTCCCTCTATGGCTACACCTTC.

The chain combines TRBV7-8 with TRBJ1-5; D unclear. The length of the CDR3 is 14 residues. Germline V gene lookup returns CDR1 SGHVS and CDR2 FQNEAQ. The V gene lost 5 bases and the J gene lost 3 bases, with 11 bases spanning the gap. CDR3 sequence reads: CASSNDKNNQPQHF. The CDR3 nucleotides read TGTGCCAGCAGCAACGACAAGAACAATCAGCCCCAGCATTTT. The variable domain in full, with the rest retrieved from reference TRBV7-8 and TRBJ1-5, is GAGVSQSPRYKVAKRGQDVALRCDPISGHVSLFWYQQALGQGPEFLTYFQNEAQLDKSGLPSDRFFAERPEGSVSTLKIQRTQQEDSAVYLCASSNDKNNQPQHFGDGTRLSIL.

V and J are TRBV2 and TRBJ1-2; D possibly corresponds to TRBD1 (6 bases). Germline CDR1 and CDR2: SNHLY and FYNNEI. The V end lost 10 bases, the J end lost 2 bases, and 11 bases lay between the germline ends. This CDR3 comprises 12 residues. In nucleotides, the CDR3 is TGTGCCACCAGACAGGCAAACTATGGCTACACCTTC. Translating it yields CATRQANYGYTF.

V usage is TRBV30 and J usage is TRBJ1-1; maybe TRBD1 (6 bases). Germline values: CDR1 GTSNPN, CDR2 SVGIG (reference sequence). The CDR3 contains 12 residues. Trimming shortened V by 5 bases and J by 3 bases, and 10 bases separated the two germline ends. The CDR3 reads CAWAGGHTEAFF. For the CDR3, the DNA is TGTGCCTGGGCCGGGGGGCACACTGAAGCTTTCTTT.